This T cell receptor (beta chain) was obtained from a study of cytomegalovirus exposure and HLA in healthy donors. This clone has just one count. Its antigen remains unknown. This CDR3 contains 14 residues. Trimming cost V 0 bases and J 8 bases; bases outside gene matches: 5. Per germline, CDR1 SQVTM and CDR2 ANQGSEA. The donors were part of the validation cohort of roughly 130 subjects. That cohort was separate from the first cohort, which comprised 666 subjects. Only in-frame clones appear in the TCRdb table, and some are missing; sequencing was by immunoSEQ multiplex PCR. The table lists 150,000 to 200,000 clones, 86% of them singletons. Regarding the study as a whole: Overall, 164 TCR beta chains were annotated as cytomegalovirus-associated. Most TCR sequences proved rare, with some public TCRs found in many donors.

The sequenced sample was PBMCs. This chain links TRBV29-1 with TRBJ1-4, with TRBD1 matching 8 bases. The receptor was derived from a woman younger than 35 in good health and CMV-seronegative. The chain's CDR3 is CSVEEQGAREKLFF. The CDR3 coding sequence is TGCAGCGTTGAAGAGCAGGGGGCGAGGGAAAAACTGTTTTTT.